This T cell receptor (beta chain) was recovered during a study of shared clonotypes between healthy human individuals (dated by TCRdb to 2018 to 2021). General notes on the study: Three men and a couple of women, aged 18 to 49 years, made up the cohort. Leukapheresis yielded between about 0.9 and 8.9 billion PBMCs per donor. Per donor, three plates each were used for CD4 naive and CD4 memory, two for CD8 naive, and one for CD8 memory. Blood TCR repertoires of roughly five healthy adults were deeply sequenced to estimate repertoire size and the extent of clonotype sharing between individuals. To increase sequencing depth and limit assay-specific biases, different laboratories used diverse techniques to prepare libraries and sequence TCR repertoires. Paper-wide results and their limitations: The small number of donors limited the genetic and exposure-history diversity represented. Compared with non-shared clonotypes, clonotypes shared by all four sorted-subset donors had higher generation probabilities. Sharing across several donors was observed for around 4.8% of naive CD4, over 3% of naive CD8, about 2.3% of memory CD4, and around 0.4% of memory CD8 clonotypes. Even with the large sequencing depth, rarefaction of the sorted-subset datasets indicated that sequencing was incomplete. Pairwise subsampling indicated that sequencing depth was expected to affect the degree of clonotype sharing among donors. Larger estimated clonotype richness was generally found for naive subsets than for memory subsets. Sampling was restricted to blood, and TCR repertoires in tissues likely differ from the TCR repertoires found in blood.

As for this clone: The antigen this receptor binds is unknown. No base quality values were provided; no much bigger clone lies one nucleotide off.

Healthy HIV-negative adults with no recently reported acute infections or vaccinations were included as donors. Only Caucasian adults living in Nashville, Tennessee, USA were represented among the donors. CD4+ T cells were enriched by magnetic negative selection, after which naive cells were positively selected on CD45RA and the negative fraction was taken as the memory subset. After blood collection by leukapheresis, PBMCs were isolated using Ficoll-Histopaque density gradient centrifugation and then cryopreserved in the vapor phase of liquid nitrogen. Analytical flow cytometry was used to check the purity and quantity of every magnetically sorted T cell population. From each sorted fraction, genomic DNA was isolated and quantified by UV absorbance on a Nanodrop 2000c. Including cysteine and phenylalanine, the CDR3 has 11 amino acids. Only CDR3 DNA remains: 33 bases, in frame from the first base. The germline V gene provides CDR1 MDHEN and CDR2 SYDVKM. V is shortened by 3 bases, J by 10 bases, and the region joining them spans 9 bases.

Using the deep immunoSEQ assay, TCR CDR3 regions were amplified from genomic DNA by multiplex PCR. Extracted genomic DNA from each cell subset was distributed evenly across all wells of several immunoSEQ 96-well plates, and each plate was treated as a replicate. For sorted subsets, each replicate PCR was loaded with approximately 200 ng genomic DNA, equivalent to 25,000 to 30,000 T cell genomes. Purified libraries were measured with a Qubit 3.0 fluorometer, size-checked on a Bioanalyzer 2100, and measured again with the KAPA Library Quantification kit. A separate single-read 150-cycle Illumina NextSeq 550 flow cell was used to sequence each immunoSEQ 96-well plate. The authors processed their data as follows. Because the immunoSEQ output held only junctional sequences and lacked quality scores, the filtering could not match the filtering applied to full-length reads. To assign V/J genes and CDR3, sequences were annotated using PyIR, a Python wrapper for IgBLAST v1.9, with IMGT germline references. Reads were filtered out if the reads had weak V/J assignments (E-value above 1e-6), no CDR3, stop codons, out-of-frame junctions, or ambiguous translated residues. V3J clonotypes were defined by identical inferred V gene, J gene, and CDR3 amino acid sequence. Percentage overlap between repertoires was calculated by dividing the number of shared unique clonotypes by the size of the smaller repertoire. RTK rarefaction, the Chao1 estimator, and Recon v2.1 estimates of unobserved clonotypes were used to assess repertoire richness. Generation probabilities were computed with OLGA for all TCRbeta clonotypes obtained by the gDNA method from several donors. The clones in this table, taken by TCRdb from immuneACCESS, are in-frame only. Not every clone is retained; where verified, under half of the shortfall comes from an unresolved V gene, and the cause of the rest is unknown. V and J calls and clone size come straight from that table; D and trimming were deduced from the DNA. The sample has some 2,000,000 clones on record, around 95% of them singletons. The top ten constitute around 0.13% of the sample.

Specimen: naive CD4+ T cells sorted from blood. What the cell subset or site label conveys for this sample: CD45RA+ positively selected. This TCR was sampled from a man aged 18 to 29 in good health. The chain uses TRBV28 and TRBJ1-1; the D gene is not confidently resolved. The sequenced DNA is TGTGCCAGCAGTTTCAAGGGTTTAGCTTTCTTT. Translated, this gives CASSFKGLAFF.